Here is one TCR beta chain with its context. Its antigen remains unidentified. This specimen comes from a study of T cells in Graves' hyperthyroidism and ophthalmopathy. Study as a whole: It was at initial diagnosis, before any treatment, that peripheral blood was collected.

It was RNA transcripts that yielded the amplified TCR beta CDR3 regions. The HTBI primer set served for first-round RT-PCR of the TCR CDR3. MiXCR was run by TCRdb on the multiplex PCR reads, yielding one entry per CDR3 protein. This table holds 700,000 to 950,000 distinct CDR3 sequences, just over 35% found once. A lack of ophthalmopathy progression within 18 months defined stable Graves' hyperthyroidism. The germline gives CDR1 ENHRY, CDR2 SYGVKD. The CDR3 sequence is 15 residues long. V shed 2 bases and J 5 bases; nucleotides not matched to a gene: 8. The study, taken as a whole, reports: Most thyroid clonotypes with frequency above 0.001 were detected in blood.

Sample: blood. The sequence was collected from a woman aged 40 to 49 with Graves' hyperthyroidism. The V gene is TRBV10-3, the J gene TRBJ2-7; the match to TRBD1 covers 8 bases. The CDR3: CAISEKVDRVNEQYF. CDR3 coding DNA: TGTGCCATCAGTGAGAAAGTGGACAGGGTAAACGAGCAGTACTTC.